The clone carrying this T cell receptor (beta chain) was found many times. V was pared by 7 bases and J by 8 bases, with 20 bases of the junction left unmatched. CDR3 size: 18 residues. CDR1 SNHLY and CDR2 FYNNEI come from the germline V gene. The record originates from a study of T cells in Graves' hyperthyroidism and ophthalmopathy. Regions amplified from RNA transcripts were the TCR beta CDR3 regions. HTBI primers were the set used in a first-round RT-PCR of the TCR CDR3. TCRdb ran MiXCR on the multiplex PCR reads and lists one entry per CDR3 protein. This table holds hundreds of thousands of distinct CDR3 sequences, around 15% found once. Absence of ophthalmopathy progression within 18 months defined stable Graves' hyperthyroidism.

What was sequenced was blood. The sequence was collected from a woman younger than 30 with Graves' hyperthyroidism. This chain uses TRBV2 with TRBJ2-1; 10 bases are a match to TRBD2. In DNA, the CDR3 is TGTGCCAGCACCAAAATAGGACTAGCGGAGCCCCCTGAGGATGAGCAGTTCTTC. It is translated as CASTKIGLAEPPEDEQFF.